The 27 T cell receptor beta chains below all came from one sample that was sequenced in a study of cytomegalovirus exposure and HLA in healthy donors. PCR employed 60 Vbeta and 13 Jbeta primers. Data came from immunoSEQ multiplex PCR; TCRdb stores just in-frame clones and leaves some out. This repertoire shows around 120,000 clones, under 85% found once; its top ten account for under 9.5%. What was sequenced was PBMCs. These receptor sequences come from a woman between 50 and 59 years old in good health and CMV-seropositive.

The rearrangement uses TRBV5-6 and TRBJ2-1; 13 nucleotides line up with TRBD2. Germline V gives CDR1 SGHDT, CDR2 YYEEEE. V gave up 1 base and J gave up 9 bases; unmatched junction bases: 7. The CDR3 runs to 16 residues. The CDR3 spells CASSLSTSGRVTEQFF. Here the CDR3 DNA reads TGTGCCAGCAGCTTGTCTACTAGCGGGAGGGTAACTGAGCAGTTCTTC.

On this clone: This specimen includes other DNA sequences encoding the same CDR3. The chain uses TRBV6-1 and TRBJ1-5; 7 bases line up with TRBD1. Germline CDR1 MNHNS, CDR2 SASEGT. Unmatched junction bases numbered 1, after V lost 3 bases and J lost 5 bases. This CDR3 is 13 amino acids long. The CDR3 nucleotides are TGTGCCAGCAGTGAGCAGGGGGATCAGCCCCAGCATTTT. Translating it yields CASSEQGDQPQHF.

The CDR3 DNA sequence: TGTGCCAGCAGTGTTAACAGGGCAAGATACAATGAGCAGTTCTTC. Its translation is CASSVNRARYNEQFF. The rearrangement joins TRBV2 to TRBJ2-1, with D possibly matching TRBD1 (6 bases). The V end was cut by 4 bases, the J end by 4 bases, with 14 bases between. CDR3 length equals 15 residues. Germline V gives CDR1 SNHLY, CDR2 FYNNEI.

The rearrangement joins TRBV4-3 to TRBJ2-7, with 7 positions matching TRBD2. CDR1 and CDR2 (germline): LGHNA, YSLEER. V lost 0 bases, J lost 5 bases, and 10 bases stayed unmatched. The length of the CDR3 is 16 residues. CDR3 in DNA: TGCGCCAGCAGCCAAGAGGCGAGCGGGATCCCCCACGAGCAGTACTTC. Translating gives CASSQEASGIPHEQYF.

The chain is built from TRBV7-2 and TRBJ1-5; D remains ambiguous. CDR1 is SGHTA and CDR2 is FQGNSA in the germline V gene. V was shortened by 1 base and J by 7 bases, with 8 bases between the two germline ends. The CDR3 is 13 amino acids. CDR3: CASSLGLGQPQHF. The CDR3 DNA sequence: TGTGCCAGCAGCTTAGGTTTGGGCCAGCCCCAGCATTTT. Together with reference TRBV7-2 and TRBJ1-5, the CDR3 gives the full variable domain: GAGVSQSPSNKVTEKGKDVELRCDPISGHTALYWYRQSLGQGLEFLIYFQGNSAPDKSGLPSDRFSAERTGGSVSTLTIQRTQQEDSAVYLCASSLGLGQPQHFGDGTRLSIL.

V and J are TRBV4-1 and TRBJ1-5; TRBD1 matches at 9 bases. The CDR3 is 16 residues long. The V gene's germline CDR1 is MGHRA and CDR2 YSYEKL. The junction had 6 bases not matched to a gene; V was cut back by 5 bases and J by 1 base. The CDR3 region has the DNA TGCGCCAGCAGCAATTACAGGGGGCGAAGCAATCAGCCCCAGCATTTT. Translation: CASSNYRGRSNQPQHF.

The V gene is TRBV13, the J gene TRBJ1-2, with unresolved D. This CDR3 has 13 residues. V was shortened by 7 bases and J by 8 bases, with 17 bases between the two germline ends. Germline assignment: CDR1 PRHDT and CDR2 FYEKMQ (reference sequence). CDR3 nucleotide sequence: TGTGCCAGCACCACCGGCTCAGAGGGCGGCTACACCTTC. It yields the protein CASTTGSEGGYTF.

The V call is TRBV7-2, the J call TRBJ1-2; D may be TRBD1 (6 bases). V dropped 5 bases and J dropped 7 bases, with 11 bases sitting between them. The germline V gene has CDR1 SGHTA and CDR2 FQGNSA. The length of the CDR3 is 12 residues. CDR3 sequence reads: CASSDRLVGYTF. The CDR3 DNA is TGTGCCAGCAGCGACAGGTTGGTTGGCTACACCTTC.

In this sample, this clone turned up a few times. V is TRBV29-1 and J is TRBJ2-4, with 11 bases matching TRBD1. V lost 4 bases to trimming and J lost 8 bases; unmatched junction nucleotides: 7. Looked up from germline, CDR1 is SQVTM and CDR2 is ANQGSEA. The CDR3 has 14 residues. As DNA, the CDR3 is TGCAGCGTTGTAGGACAGGGGGCAGGGTACATTCAGTACTTC. This codes for CSVVGQGAGYIQYF.

V and J are TRBV30 and TRBJ2-5; D gene ambiguous. V shed 5 bases and J shed 5 bases, with 15 bases lying between them. CDR3 size: 13 residues. Germline V CDR1 and CDR2: GTSNPN, SVGIG (reference sequence). Here the CDR3 DNA reads TGTGCCTGGCAACAGTTCCCTCCCGAGACCCAGTACTTC. The encoded protein is CAWQQFPPETQYF.

This chain joins TRBV5-4 and TRBJ2-7, with TRBD2 matching 9 bases. Germline V gives CDR1 SGHNT, CDR2 YYREEE (reference sequence). V was clipped by 0 bases and J by 2 bases; unmatched bases: 9. The CDR3 has 17 amino acids. The chain's CDR3 is CASSLGAGGPGTYEQYF. The CDR3 DNA reads as TGTGCCAGCAGCTTGGGAGCGGGGGGACCTGGGACCTACGAGCAGTACTTC.

Notes on this clone: At the DNA level, this CDR3 is encoded by other sequences in the same sample as well. CDR3 residues: CASSLADRLEETQYF. CDR3 nucleotides: TGCGCCAGCAGCTTGGCGGACAGACTTGAGGAGACCCAGTACTTC. This chain joins TRBV5-1 and TRBJ2-5, with a possible D match to TRBD1 (6 bases). CDR1 and CDR2 (germline): SGHRS, YFSETQ. The V gene lost 0 bases and the J gene lost 5 bases, with 14 bases spanning the gap. The CDR3 extends over 15 amino acids.

The chain is built from TRBV14 and TRBJ2-1, with D unclear. V dropped 4 bases and J dropped 6 bases, with 7 bases sitting between them. Germline V lookup: CDR1 SGHDN, CDR2 FVKESK. This CDR3 contains 12 residues. The chain's CDR3 is CASSLLSNEQFF. The CDR3 DNA reads TGTGCCAGCAGCCTCCTAAGCAATGAGCAGTTCTTC.

This chain links TRBV6-1 with TRBJ2-3; 8 bases align to TRBD2. This CDR3 is 15 amino acids long. Trimming at V came to 8 bases and at J to 1 base, leaving 8 bases not matched to a gene. In germline, CDR1 is MNHNS, CDR2 SASEGT. CDR3 sequence: CASLSGVTGTDTQYF. The CDR3 DNA follows: TGTGCCAGCCTTAGCGGGGTAACGGGCACAGATACGCAGTATTTT.

The rearrangement uses TRBV10-3 and TRBJ2-3, with 8 nucleotides matching TRBD2. J lost 3 bases, V lost 4 bases, and 9 bases had no gene match. This CDR3 contains 16 residues. Germline CDR1 ENHRY, CDR2 SYGVKD. CDR3 loop: CAISGTSPTGTDTQYF. CDR3 DNA sequence: TGTGCCATCAGTGGGACTAGCCCAACTGGGACAGATACGCAGTATTTT.

This clone was counted between two and nine times. V gene TRBV5-8 combines with J gene TRBJ2-7; possible D gene TRBD2, 6 bases. With 0 bases removed from V and 6 bases from J, the gap between germline ends came to 10 bases. CDR3 length: 13 amino acids. The V gene's germline CDR1 is SGHTS and CDR2 YDEGEE. In nucleotides, the CDR3 is TGTGCCAGCAGCTTGGGAGTAGCGGCCGAGCAGTACTTC. This translates into CASSLGVAAEQYF.

The rearrangement links TRBV29-1 to TRBJ2-5; 9 nucleotides agree with TRBD1. Germline V gene sequence: CDR1 SQVTM, CDR2 ANQGSEA. V was clipped by 4 bases and J by 4 bases; unmatched bases: 1. CDR3 size: 12 residues. CDR3 in DNA: TGCAGCGTTGGGACAGGGGTAGAGACCCAGTACTTC. It codes for CSVGTGVETQYF. Full variable domain (remainder filled in from reference TRBV29-1 and TRBJ2-5): SAVISQKPSRDICQRGTSLTIQCQVDSQVTMMFWYRQQPGQSLTLIATANQGSEATYESGFVIDKFPISRPNLTFSTLTVSNMSPEDSSIYLCSVGTGVETQYFGPGTRLLVL.

V is TRBV4-1 and J is TRBJ2-5; D is uncertain. Trimming cost V 1 base and J 3 bases, with 6 bases left between them. This CDR3 is 13 amino acids long. The germline V gene encodes CDR1 MGHRA and CDR2 YSYEKL. The CDR3 nucleotides are TGCGCCAGCAGCCAAGCCCCAAAAGAGACCCAGTACTTC. This gives the protein CASSQAPKETQYF.

The J gene is TRBJ1-3, the V gene TRBV15; no firm D call. Trimming left V 8 bases short and J 4 bases short, with 18 bases between. Germline V CDR1 and CDR2: LNHNV, YYDKDF (reference sequence). The CDR3 is 15 residues long. The chain's CDR3 is CATPRRIVWGNTIYF. Here the CDR3 DNA reads TGTGCCACCCCCCGTAGAATAGTCTGGGGAAACACCATATATTTT.

The chain links TRBV6-5 to TRBJ1-1, with D possibly matching TRBD1 (5 bases). Per the germline V gene, CDR1 is MNHEY and CDR2 is SVGAGI. V was pared by 6 bases and J by 5 bases, with 16 bases between. The CDR3 is 14 amino acids. The CDR3 spells CASSSRQKMTEAFF. In DNA, the CDR3 is TGTGCCAGCAGCTCTAGACAGAAAATGACTGAAGCTTTCTTT.

The V and J genes are TRBV4-3 and TRBJ2-3, with TRBD2 identical over 14 bases. Germline-derived CDR1 and CDR2 are LGHNA and YSLEER. CDR3 size: 16 residues. V shed 3 bases and J 5 bases; nucleotides not matched to a gene: 4. The DNA of the CDR3 is TGCGCCAGCAGCCAGGGACTAGCGGGAGCTGGAGATACGCAGTATTTT. This sequence encodes CASSQGLAGAGDTQYF.

This chain connects TRBV11-1 to TRBJ2-7; 8 bases align to TRBD1. The CDR3 has 15 residues. Germline CDR1 is SGHAT and CDR2 is FQDESV (reference sequence). With 5 bases clipped from V and 1 base from J, the junction kept 7 bases outside the gene matches. This CDR3 reads CASSPQGVGSYEQYF. The CDR3, as DNA: TGTGCCAGCAGCCCACAGGGGGTTGGGTCCTACGAGCAGTACTTC. The full variable domain, in which reference TRBV11-1 and TRBJ2-7 provide the parts outside the CDR3, is EAEVAQSPRYKITEKSQAVAFWCDPISGHATLYWYRQILGQGPELLVQFQDESVVDDSQLPKDRFSAERLKGVDSTLKIQPAELGDSAMYLCASSPQGVGSYEQYFGPGTRLTVT.

The J gene is TRBJ1-2, the V gene TRBV18; 7 nucleotides align to TRBD1. The CDR3 extends over 14 amino acids. V gave up 3 bases and J gave up 3 bases; unmatched junction bases: 4. Germline values: CDR1 KGHSH, CDR2 LQKENI. CDR3 sequence (DNA): TGTGCCAGCTCACCCCGGGACAGTTACTATGGCTACACCTTC. It is translated as CASSPRDSYYGYTF.

This clone was recorded many times. The genes are TRBV5-4 and TRBJ1-6; 8 bases align to TRBD1. The germline V gene has CDR1 SGHNT and CDR2 YYREEE (reference sequence). J was trimmed by 7 bases and V by 4 bases; bases with no gene match: 7. CDR3 length equals 15 residues. In DNA form, the CDR3 reads TGTGCCAGCAGCCCCTGGACAGGGATGAATTCACCCCTCCACTTT. Translating it yields CASSPWTGMNSPLHF.

V usage is TRBV19 and J usage is TRBJ1-5; D unresolved. The germline gives CDR1 LNHDA, CDR2 SQIVND (reference sequence). V dropped 3 bases and J dropped 4 bases, with 7 bases sitting between them. This CDR3 is built from 13 residues. CDR3 sequence: CASSMIENQPQHF. CDR3 bases: TGTGCCAGTAGTATGATAGAAAATCAGCCCCAGCATTTT.

The table lists this clone with a count of one. The chain uses TRBV7-9 and TRBJ2-1, with D perhaps TRBD2 (6 bases). Deletions cut 6 bases from V and 8 bases from J, with 23 bases between. CDR1 and CDR2 (germline): SEHNR, FQNEAQ (reference sequence). There are 16 residues in the CDR3. DNA for the CDR3: TGTGCCAGCAGGGGCCGGTGGGGGGAGGCACAGGATGAGCAGTTCTTC. Encoded protein: CASRGRWGEAQDEQFF.

V gene TRBV30 combines with J gene TRBJ1-2; 9 bases are a match to TRBD1. CDR3 size: 13 residues. Germline assignment: CDR1 GTSNPN and CDR2 SVGIG (reference sequence). The ends lost 8 bases at V and 2 bases at J; junction bases unmatched: 6. The CDR3 here is CAGIGQGNYGYTF. CDR3 nucleotides: TGTGCCGGGATAGGACAGGGGAACTATGGCTACACCTTC.